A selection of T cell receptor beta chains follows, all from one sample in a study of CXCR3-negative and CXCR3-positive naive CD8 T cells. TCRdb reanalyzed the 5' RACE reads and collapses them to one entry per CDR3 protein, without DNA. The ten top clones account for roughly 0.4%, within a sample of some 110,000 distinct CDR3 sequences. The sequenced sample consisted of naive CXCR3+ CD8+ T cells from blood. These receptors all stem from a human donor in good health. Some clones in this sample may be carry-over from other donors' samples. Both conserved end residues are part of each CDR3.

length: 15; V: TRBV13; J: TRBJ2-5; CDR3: CASSYQVGAGETQYF
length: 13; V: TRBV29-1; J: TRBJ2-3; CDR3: CSVESASGDTQYF
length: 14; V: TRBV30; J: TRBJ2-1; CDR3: CAFDRDSSYNEQFF
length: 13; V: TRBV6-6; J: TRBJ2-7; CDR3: CASSPRGPYEQYF
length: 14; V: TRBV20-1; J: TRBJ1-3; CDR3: CSARDRGAGNTIYF
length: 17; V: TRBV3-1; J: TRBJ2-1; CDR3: CASSQLGLAGSYNEQFF
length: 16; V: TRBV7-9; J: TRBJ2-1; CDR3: CASSPWTSGYYNEQFF
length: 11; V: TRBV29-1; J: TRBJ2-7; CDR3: CSVRRANEQYF
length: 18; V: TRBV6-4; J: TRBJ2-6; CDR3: CASSESPGGSYGANVLTF
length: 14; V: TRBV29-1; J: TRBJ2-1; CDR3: CSVEPSDSYNEQFF
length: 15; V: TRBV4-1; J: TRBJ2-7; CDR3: CASSQDIAGSYEQYF
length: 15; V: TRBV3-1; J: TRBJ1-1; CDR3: CASSHPEPSPTEAFF
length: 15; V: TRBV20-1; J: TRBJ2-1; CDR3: CSASTIAGGHNEQFF
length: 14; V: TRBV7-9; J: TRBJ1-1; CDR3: CSSSFGEANTEAFF
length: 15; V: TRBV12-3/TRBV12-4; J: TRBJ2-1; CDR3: CASSLAGPTYNEQFF
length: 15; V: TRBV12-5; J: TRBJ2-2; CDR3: CASGPPERVTGELFF
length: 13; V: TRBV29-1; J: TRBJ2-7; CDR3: CSVVGQANYEQYF
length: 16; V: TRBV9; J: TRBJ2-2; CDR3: CASSNPREGAGGELFF
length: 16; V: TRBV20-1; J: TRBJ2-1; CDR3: CSARHTPSGRMYEQFF
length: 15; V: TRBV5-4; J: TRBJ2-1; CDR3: CASSLVEGGQGEQFF
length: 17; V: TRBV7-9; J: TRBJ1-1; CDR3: CASSSRRGGYQNTEAFF
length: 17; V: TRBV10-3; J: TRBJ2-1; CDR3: CAISEVGLAVKDNEQFF
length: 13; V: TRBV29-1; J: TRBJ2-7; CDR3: CSVESTASYEQYF
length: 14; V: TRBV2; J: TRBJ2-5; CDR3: CASSDYGVSETQYF
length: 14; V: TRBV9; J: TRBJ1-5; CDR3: CASSATGEGQPQHF
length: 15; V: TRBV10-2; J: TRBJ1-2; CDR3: CASSSGTDEGYGYTF
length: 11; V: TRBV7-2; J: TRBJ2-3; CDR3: CASLPLDTQYF
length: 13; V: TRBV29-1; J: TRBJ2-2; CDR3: CSVEDRGNGELFF
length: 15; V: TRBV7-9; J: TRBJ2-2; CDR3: CASSSSGLAAGELFF
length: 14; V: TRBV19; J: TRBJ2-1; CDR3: CASSVLARTNEQFF
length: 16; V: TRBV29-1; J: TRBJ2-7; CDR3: CSAEGWQDNISYEQYF
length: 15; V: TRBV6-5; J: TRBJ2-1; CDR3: CASSYGSRPYNEQFF
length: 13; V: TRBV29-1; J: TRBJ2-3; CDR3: CSARQGATDTQYF